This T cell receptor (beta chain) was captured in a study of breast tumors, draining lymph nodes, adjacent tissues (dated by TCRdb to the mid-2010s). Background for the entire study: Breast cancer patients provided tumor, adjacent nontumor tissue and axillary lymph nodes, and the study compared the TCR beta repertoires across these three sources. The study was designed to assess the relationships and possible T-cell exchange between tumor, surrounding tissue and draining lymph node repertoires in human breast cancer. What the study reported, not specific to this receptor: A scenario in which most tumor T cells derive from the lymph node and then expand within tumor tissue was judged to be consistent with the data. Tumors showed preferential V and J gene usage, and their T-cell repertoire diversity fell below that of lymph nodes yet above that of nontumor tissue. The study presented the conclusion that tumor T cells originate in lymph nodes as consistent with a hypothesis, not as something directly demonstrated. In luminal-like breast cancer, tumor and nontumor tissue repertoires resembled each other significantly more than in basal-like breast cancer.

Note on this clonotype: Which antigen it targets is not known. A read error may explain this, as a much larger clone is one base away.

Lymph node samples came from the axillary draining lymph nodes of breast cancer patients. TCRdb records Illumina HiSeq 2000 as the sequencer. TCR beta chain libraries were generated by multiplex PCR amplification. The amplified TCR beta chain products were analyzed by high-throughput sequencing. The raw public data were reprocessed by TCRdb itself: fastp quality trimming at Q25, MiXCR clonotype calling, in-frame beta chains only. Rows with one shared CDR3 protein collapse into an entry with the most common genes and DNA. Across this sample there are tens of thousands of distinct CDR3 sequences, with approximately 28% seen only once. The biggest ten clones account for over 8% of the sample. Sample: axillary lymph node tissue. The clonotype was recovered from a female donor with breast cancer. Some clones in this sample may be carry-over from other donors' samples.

In nucleotides, the sequence is TGCAGTGCTAGAGGTCAATCGGGAGGGACCTACAATGAGCAGTTCTTC. Translation gives CSARGQSGGTYNEQFF. In this chain, TRBV20-1 is recombined with TRBJ2-1, with 8 bases in between that match TRBD2. The germline V gene encodes CDR1 DFQATT and CDR2 SNEGSKA (reference sequence). The CDR3 spans 16 residues, from the cysteine through the phenylalanine. Only the CDR3 region is kept as DNA, spanning 48 bases read in frame from base 1. Germline trimming: 1 base from V, 2 bases from J; junction bases outside gene matches: 7.